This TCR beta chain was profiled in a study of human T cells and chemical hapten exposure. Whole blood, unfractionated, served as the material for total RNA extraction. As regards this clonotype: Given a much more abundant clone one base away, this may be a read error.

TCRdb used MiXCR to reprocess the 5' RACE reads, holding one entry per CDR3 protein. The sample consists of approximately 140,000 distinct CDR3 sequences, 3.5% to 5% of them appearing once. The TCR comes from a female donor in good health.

The CDR3 nucleotides are TGTGCCATCAGTGAGACGGACAGGAGTGGGAATGAGCAGTTCTTC. This translates into CAISETDRSGNEQFF. The chain carries TRBV10-3 and TRBJ2-1, with TRBD1 matching 7 bases. The CDR3 contains 15 residues. CDR1 is ENHRY, CDR2 SYGVKD, per germline. Losses at the gene ends were 2 bases for V and 7 bases for J; bases not matched to a gene: 8.